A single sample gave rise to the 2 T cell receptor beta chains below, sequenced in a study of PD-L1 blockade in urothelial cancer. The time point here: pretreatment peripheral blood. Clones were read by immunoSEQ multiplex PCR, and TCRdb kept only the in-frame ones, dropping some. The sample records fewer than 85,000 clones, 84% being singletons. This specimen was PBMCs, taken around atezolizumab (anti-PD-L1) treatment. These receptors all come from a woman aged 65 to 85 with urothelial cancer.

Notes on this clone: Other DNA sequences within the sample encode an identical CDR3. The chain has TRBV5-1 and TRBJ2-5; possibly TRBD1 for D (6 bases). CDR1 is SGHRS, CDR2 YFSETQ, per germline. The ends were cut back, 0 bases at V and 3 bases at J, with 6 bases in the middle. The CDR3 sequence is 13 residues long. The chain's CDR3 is CASSLGQEETQYF. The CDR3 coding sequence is TGCGCCAGCAGCTTGGGACAGGAAGAGACCCAGTACTTC.

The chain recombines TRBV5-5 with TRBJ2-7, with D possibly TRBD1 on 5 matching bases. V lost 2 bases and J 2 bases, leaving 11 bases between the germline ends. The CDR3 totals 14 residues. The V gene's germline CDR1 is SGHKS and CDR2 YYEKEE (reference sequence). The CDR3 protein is CASSFLTEAYEQYF. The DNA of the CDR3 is TGTGCCAGCAGCTTTTTGACAGAAGCCTACGAGCAGTACTTC.